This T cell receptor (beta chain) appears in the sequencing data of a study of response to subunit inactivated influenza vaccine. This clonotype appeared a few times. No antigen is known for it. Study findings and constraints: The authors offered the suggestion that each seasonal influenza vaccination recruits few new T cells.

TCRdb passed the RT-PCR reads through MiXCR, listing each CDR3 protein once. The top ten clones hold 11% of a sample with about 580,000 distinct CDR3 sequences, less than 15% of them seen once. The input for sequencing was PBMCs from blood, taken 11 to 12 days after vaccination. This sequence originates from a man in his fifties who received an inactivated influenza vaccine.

The CDR3 is CATSPSSGRELFF. The CDR3 DNA reads as TGTGCCACCAGCCCCAGTAGCGGTCGGGAGCTGTTTTTT. This rearrangement joins TRBV24-1 to TRBJ2-2, with D possibly matching TRBD2 (6 bases). V was pared by 7 bases and J by 9 bases, with 14 bases between. The V gene's germline CDR1 is KGHDR and CDR2 SFDVKD. This CDR3 is built from 13 residues.